This T cell receptor beta chain is drawn from a study of Ad26.COV2.S vaccination and SARS-CoV-2 variants. Study outcomes and limitations: From the TCR breadth and depth analyses, total T cell responses may have been underestimated.

Treatment of the sample: approximately 18 received Ad26.COV2.S at low or high dose, single or two shots; 5 received placebo; per-sample allocation not given. Samples analyzed were those drawn on day 63 after the first vaccine or placebo injection. The protocol was immunoSEQ multiplex PCR, while the TCRdb copy is restricted to in-frame clones and leaves out a portion. The sample lists about 440,000 clones; 90% were seen once. For this clone: No antigen is known for it.

The CDR3 is made up of 15 amino acids. Germline assignment: CDR1 SQVTM and CDR2 ANQGSEA. This TCR was sampled from a person between 18 and 60 years old who received the Ad26.COV2.S COVID-19 vaccine or a placebo. Source: peripheral blood, taken in a trial of Ad26.COV2.S vaccine versus placebo. The chain has TRBV29-1 and TRBJ2-3; 7 bases fit TRBD1. The CDR3 DNA is TGCAGTGGGTTCGGGACAGCCACTTCCACAGATACGCAGTATTTT. This translates into CSGFGTATSTDTQYF.